Below, 14 T cell receptor beta chains from the same sample are listed, as sequenced in a study of T cell repertoires in cytomegalovirus infection. One entry per CDR3 protein, called by TCRdb with MiXCR from the reads. The sample has about 110,000 distinct CDR3 sequences, under 30% seen once. Their antigens are not known. The input for sequencing was CD8+ T cells from cultured PBMCs, taken from culture after CMV antigen stimulation. Every receptor here comes from a human donor in good health (CMV status not recorded). Some clones in this sample may be carry-over from other donors' samples.

This clonotype was found a few times. This chain connects TRBV12-3 or TRBV12-4 to TRBJ1-1; D perhaps matches TRBD1 (5 bases). V was trimmed by 2 bases and J by 0 bases, leaving 10 bases between them. CDR3 length: 15 amino acids. Written as DNA, the CDR3 is TGTGCCAGCAGTTTATTCAGGACAATGAACACTGAAGCTTTCTTT. Translated: CASSLFRTMNTEAFF.

The V gene is TRBV29-1, the J gene TRBJ2-3; 8 bases agree with TRBD2. J gave up 1 base and V 0 bases, and 6 bases lay outside the gene matches. The CDR3 totals 16 residues. The germline V gene encodes CDR1 SQVTM and CDR2 ANQGSEA. The CDR3 DNA is TGCAGCGTTGAAGATCATGGTAGCGGGGGCACAGATACGCAGTATTTT. Its translation: CSVEDHGSGGTDTQYF.

This clonotype was picked up a small number of times. As DNA, the CDR3 is TGTGCCAGCAGTCGGACGGAGCCGAACACCGGGGAGCTGTTTTTT. Translating gives CASSRTEPNTGELFF. The J gene is TRBJ2-2, the V gene TRBV6-6; D is unresolved. The CDR3 length is 15 residues. The V end lost 5 bases, the J end lost 0 bases, and 10 bases lay between the germline ends. CDR1 and CDR2 from the germline V gene are MNHNY and SVGAGI (reference sequence).

This clonotype was seen at least ten times. This chain connects TRBV3-1 to TRBJ2-1, with D hard to call. Germline V CDR1 and CDR2: LGHDT, YNNKEL (reference sequence). This CDR3 contains 16 residues. V lost 0 bases and J lost 0, with 9 bases in between. The CDR3 DNA reads TGTGCCAGCAGCCAAGATCAAGGGATCTCCTACAATGAGCAGTTCTTC. Amino acids: CASSQDQGISYNEQFF.

The chain couples TRBV7-9 to TRBJ2-3, with D perhaps being TRBD1 or TRBD2 (5 bases each). CDR3 length: 13 residues. Germline V gene lookup returns CDR1 SEHNR and CDR2 FQNEAQ (reference sequence). V was shortened by 5 bases and J by 6 bases, with 12 bases between the two germline ends. The CDR3: CASSRDLGDTQYF. DNA of the CDR3: TGTGCCAGCAGCCGGGACCTGGGGGATACGCAGTATTTT.

The chain couples TRBV7-8 to TRBJ2-7; 10 bases are shared with TRBD1. V gave up 5 bases and J gave up 6 bases; unmatched junction bases: 7. Per the germline V gene, CDR1 is SGHVS and CDR2 is FQNEAQ. The CDR3 consists of 14 residues. The CDR3 DNA reads as TGTGCCAGCAGCCGGACAGGGGGTATCGGCGAGCAGTACTTC. Translation gives CASSRTGGIGEQYF.

The rearrangement links TRBV4-1 to TRBJ1-6; D ambiguous. The CDR3 runs to 13 residues. Trimming removed 0 bases from V and 7 bases from J, with 4 bases in between. Looked up from germline, CDR1 is MGHRA and CDR2 is YSYEKL. CDR3 region: CASSQETNSPLHF. The CDR3 nucleotides are TGCGCCAGCAGCCAAGAGACAAATTCACCCCTCCACTTT.

This clonotype was observed many times. This chain links TRBV7-2 with TRBJ2-3; 7 bases fit TRBD2. V trimming: 0 bases; J trimming: 2 bases; junction bases outside the gene matches: 11. The CDR3 is 18 residues long. Germline CDR1 and CDR2: SGHTA and FQGNSA. The CDR3 loop reads CASSLARWSGGFTDTQYF. For the CDR3, the DNA is TGTGCCAGCAGCTTAGCGCGTTGGTCGGGGGGTTTCACAGATACGCAGTATTTT. The whole variable domain, remainder taken from reference TRBV7-2 and TRBJ2-3, is GAGVSQSPSNKVTEKGKDVELRCDPISGHTALYWYRQSLGQGLEFLIYFQGNSAPDKSGLPSDRFSAERTGGSVSTLTIQRTQQEDSAVYLCASSLARWSGGFTDTQYFGPGTRLTVL.

This clonotype was found a few times. This chain connects TRBV7-9 to TRBJ1-4, with 8 bases lining up with TRBD1. V shed 4 bases, J shed 7 bases, and the junction held 8 bases outside the gene matches. The germline CDR1 and CDR2 sequences are SEHNR and FQNEAQ (reference sequence). The CDR3 runs 15 residues. The CDR3 region is CASSSLTGVFEKLFF. CDR3 bases: TGTGCCAGCAGCTCCCTGACAGGGGTCTTTGAAAAACTGTTTTTT.

V usage is TRBV27 and J usage is TRBJ2-5, with 9 bases identical to TRBD2. V gave up 2 bases and J gave up 5 bases; unmatched junction bases: 9. Germline V gives CDR1 MNHEY, CDR2 SMNVEV (reference sequence). The CDR3 spans 16 residues. DNA of the CDR3: TGTGCCAGCAGTTTAATGGCGGGGGGGCCAGGGGAGACCCAGTACTTC. Its protein product is CASSLMAGGPGETQYF.

This clonotype was seen more than once but under ten times. The chain combines TRBV19 with TRBJ1-2; tentatively, D is TRBD1 (5 bases). The CDR3 runs 13 residues. Trimming removed 7 bases at V and 5 bases at J, with 14 bases between. Germline V gene data show CDR1 as LNHDA and CDR2 as SQIVND (reference sequence). CDR3 residues: CASNSGTQYGYTF. DNA of the CDR3: TGTGCCAGTAACAGTGGGACCCAATATGGCTACACCTTC.

This chain links TRBV5-5 with TRBJ2-1, with 10 positions matching TRBD2. The CDR3 has 15 residues. The germline V gene has CDR1 SGHKS and CDR2 YYEKEE (reference sequence). The ends lost 2 bases at V and 5 bases at J; junction bases unmatched: 4. CDR3 loop: CASSFRLAGDNEQFF. The CDR3 DNA reads TGTGCCAGCAGCTTCAGGCTAGCGGGGGACAATGAGCAGTTCTTC.

This chain uses TRBV28 with TRBJ2-7; D is possibly TRBD1 (5 bases). Germline loops: CDR1 MDHEN, CDR2 SYDVKM. The CDR3 is 13 residues long. Trimming took 7 bases from V and 3 from J, leaving 13 bases between them. CDR3 amino acids: CASIAGWDYEQYF. The CDR3 coding sequence is TGTGCCAGCATCGCAGGGTGGGACTACGAGCAGTACTTC. Drawing the rest from reference TRBV28 and TRBJ2-7, the complete variable domain is DVKVTQSSRYLVKRTGEKVFLECVQDMDHENMFWYRQDPGLGLRLIYFSYDVKMKEKGDIPEGYSVSREKKERFSLILESASTNQTSMYLCASIAGWDYEQYFGPGTRLTVT.

Ten or more counts support this clonotype. The chain combines TRBV5-4 with TRBJ2-1, with 10 bases lining up with TRBD2. Germline V gene lookup returns CDR1 SGHNT and CDR2 YYREEE (reference sequence). This CDR3 comprises 15 residues. The V and J ends lost 0 bases and 7 bases, in that order; junction bases with no gene match: 4. As DNA, the CDR3 is TGTGCCAGCAGCTTGGTTAGCGGGGGGCAAAATGAGCAGTTCTTC. It encodes CASSLVSGGQNEQFF.